This TCR beta chain was identified in a study of T cell therapy after organ transplantation. Only in-frame clones appear in the TCRdb table, and some are missing; sequencing was by immunoSEQ multiplex PCR. The sample holds approximately 15,000 clones, around 86% seen once. The sample's time point: 20-29 weeks after completion of therapy. CDR1 and CDR2 (germline): SGDLS, YYNGEE. This CDR3 spans 16 amino acids. The germline V and J ends were trimmed by 3 bases and 5 bases, with 20 bases remaining between them. The count of this clone is one. Its specificity is unknown. The genes are TRBV9 and TRBJ2-5, with D possibly matching TRBD1 (6 bases). The sequencing used CD8+ T cells from blood, collected after autologous CMV-specific T cell therapy. The clonotype was recovered from a human patient who had received a solid organ transplant and had CMV disease. Some of the T cells might come from the graft donor. The CDR3: CASSEGTRGYGETQYF. The CDR3 nucleotides read TGTGCCAGCAGCGAGGGGACCAGGGGCTACGGGGAGACCCAGTACTTC.